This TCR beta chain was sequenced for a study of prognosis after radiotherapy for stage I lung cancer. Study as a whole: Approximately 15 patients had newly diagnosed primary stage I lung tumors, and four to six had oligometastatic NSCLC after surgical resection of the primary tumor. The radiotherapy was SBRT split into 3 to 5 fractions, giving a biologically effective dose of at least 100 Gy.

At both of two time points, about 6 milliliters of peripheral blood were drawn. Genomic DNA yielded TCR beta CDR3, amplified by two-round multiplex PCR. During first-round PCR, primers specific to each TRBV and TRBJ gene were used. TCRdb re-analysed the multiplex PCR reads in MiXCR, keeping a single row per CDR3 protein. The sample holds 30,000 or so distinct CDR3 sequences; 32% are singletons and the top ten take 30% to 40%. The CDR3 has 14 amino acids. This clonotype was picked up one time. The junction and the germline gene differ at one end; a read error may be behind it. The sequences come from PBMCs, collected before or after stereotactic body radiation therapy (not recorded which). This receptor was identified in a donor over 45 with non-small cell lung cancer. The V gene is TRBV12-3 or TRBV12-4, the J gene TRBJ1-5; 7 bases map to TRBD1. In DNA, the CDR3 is TGTGCCATCAGTTGGGCAGGGGGAGGCCATCCCCAGCATTTT. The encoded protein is CAISWAGGGHPQHF.